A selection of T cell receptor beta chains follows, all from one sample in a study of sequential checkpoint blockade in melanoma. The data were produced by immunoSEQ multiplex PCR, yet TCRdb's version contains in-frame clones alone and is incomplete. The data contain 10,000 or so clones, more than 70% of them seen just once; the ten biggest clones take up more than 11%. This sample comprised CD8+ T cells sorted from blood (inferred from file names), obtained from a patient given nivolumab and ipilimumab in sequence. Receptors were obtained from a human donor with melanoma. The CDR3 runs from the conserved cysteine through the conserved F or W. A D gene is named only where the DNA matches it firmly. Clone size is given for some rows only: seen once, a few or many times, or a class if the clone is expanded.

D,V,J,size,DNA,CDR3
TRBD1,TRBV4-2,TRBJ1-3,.,TGTGCCAGCAGCCAAGATATGGGACAGGGGGCGGACACCATATATTTT,CASSQDMGQGADTIYF
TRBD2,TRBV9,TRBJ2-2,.,TGTGCCAGCAGCGGAGTAGCGGGATCTACCGGGGAGCTGTTTTTT,CASSGVAGSTGELFF
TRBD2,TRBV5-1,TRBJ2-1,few,TGCGCCAGCAGCCTAAGCGGGGGGTATGCTGAGCAGTTCTTC,CASSLSGGYAEQFF
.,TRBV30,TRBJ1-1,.,TGTGCCTCCGGGACATTGAACACTGAAGCTTTCTTT,CASGTLNTEAFF
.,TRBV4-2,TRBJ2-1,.,TGTGCCAGCAGCCAAGAGGAGAGCTCCTACAATGAGCAGTTCTTC,CASSQEESSYNEQFF
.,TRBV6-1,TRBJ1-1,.,TGTGCCAGCAGTCGACAGGTGAACACTGAAGCTTTCTTT,CASSRQVNTEAFF
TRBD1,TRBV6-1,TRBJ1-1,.,TGTGCCAGCAGTGCGGGACAGGAGGGCACTGAAGCTTTCTTT,CASSAGQEGTEAFF
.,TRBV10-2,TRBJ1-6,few,TGCGCCAGCAGTGAGTCTGAGGCTTCACCCCTCCACTTT,CASSESEASPLHF
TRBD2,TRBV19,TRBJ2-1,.,TGTGCCAGTAGGCGGGGGGGCAATGAGCAGTTCTTC,CASRRGGNEQFF
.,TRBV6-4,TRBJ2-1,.,TGTGCCAGCAGTCCTAGCTCGTGGGATGAGCAGTTCTTC,CASSPSSWDEQFF
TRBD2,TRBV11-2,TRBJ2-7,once,TGTGCCAGCAGCTTATATTCTAGCGGTTCCTACGAGCAGTACTTC,CASSLYSSGSYEQYF
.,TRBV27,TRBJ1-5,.,TGTGCCAGCAGCCTTGGGGGCGAGCGGCCCCAGCATTTT,CASSLGGERPQHF
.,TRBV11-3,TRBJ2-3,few,TGTGCCAGCAGCTCAAGACAGGCCCCAGATACGCAGTATTTT,CASSSRQAPDTQYF
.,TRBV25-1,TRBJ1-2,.,TGTGCCAGCAGTCCCGGGGGGGGCTACACCTTC,CASSPGGGYTF
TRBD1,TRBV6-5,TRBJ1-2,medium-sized,TGTGCCAGCAGTTACCTGACAGGGGAGGGCTACACCTTC,CASSYLTGEGYTF
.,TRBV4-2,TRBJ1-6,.,TGTGCCAGCAGCCAAGATATAGGGAGTCCACCCCTCCACTTT,CASSQDIGSPPLHF
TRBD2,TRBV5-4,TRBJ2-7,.,TGTGCCAGCAGCCCTGACGACTGGACGATGGGGGGGAACGAGCAGTACTTC,CASSPDDWTMGGNEQYF
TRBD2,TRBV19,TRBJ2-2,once,TGTGCCAGTAGACCTCTAGCGGGGCCTAACACCGGGGAGCTGTTTTTT,CASRPLAGPNTGELFF
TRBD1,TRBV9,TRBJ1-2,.,TGTGCCAGCAGCGTGGGACAGCGAGATGGCTACACCTTC,CASSVGQRDGYTF
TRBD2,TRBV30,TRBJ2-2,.,TGTGCCTGGAGTGTGGTAGCGGGAGATGTCGGGGAGCTGTTTTTT,CAWSVVAGDVGELFF
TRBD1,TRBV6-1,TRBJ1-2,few,TGTGCCAGCCGCACACAGGGGGCCAACTATGGCTACACCTTC,CASRTQGANYGYTF
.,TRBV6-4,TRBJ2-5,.,TGTGCCAGCAGTGATGGCAATCAAGAGACCCAGTACTTC,CASSDGNQETQYF
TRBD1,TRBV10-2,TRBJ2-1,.,TGCGCCAGCAGTGAGTCCGGGACAGGGTATTTGCCGTCCTACAATGAGCAGTTCTTC,CASSESGTGYLPSYNEQFF
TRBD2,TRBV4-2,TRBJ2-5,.,TGTGCCAGCAGCCAAGAGGGCCCTGGGGGAGGGAGGGAGACCCAGTACTTC,CASSQEGPGGGRETQYF
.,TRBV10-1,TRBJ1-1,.,TGCGCCAGCAGTAACAGCGGGACTGAAGCTTTCTTT,CASSNSGTEAFF
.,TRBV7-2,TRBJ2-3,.,TGTGCCAGCAGCCGTACAGATACGCAGTATTTT,CASSRTDTQYF
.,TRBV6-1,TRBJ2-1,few,TGTGCCAGCAGTGTGGGGGACTGGATCATCCGGGGGGAGCAGTTCTTC,CASSVGDWIIRGEQFF
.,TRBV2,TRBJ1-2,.,TGTGCCAGCCGGGGCTACACCTTC,CASRGYTF
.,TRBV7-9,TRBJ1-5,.,TGTGCCAGCAGCTTAGGGGGGGTAGGCGATCAGCCCCAGCATTTT,CASSLGGVGDQPQHF
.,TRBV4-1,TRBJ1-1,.,TGCGCCAGCAGCCCCACGACAGGCGAGGGGAACACTGAAGCTTTCTTT,CASSPTTGEGNTEAFF
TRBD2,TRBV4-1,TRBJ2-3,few,TGCGCCAGCAGCCAACTAGCGGGTAGCACAGATACGCAGTATTTT,CASSQLAGSTDTQYF
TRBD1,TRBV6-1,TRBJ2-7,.,TGTGCCAGCAATGGACAGGGGGAGGCCTACGAGCAGTACTTC,CASNGQGEAYEQYF
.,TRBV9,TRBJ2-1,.,TGTGCCAGCAGCCCCCTCCCGGGACTTTACAATGAGCAGTTCTTC,CASSPLPGLYNEQFF
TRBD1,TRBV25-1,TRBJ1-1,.,TGTGCCAGCAGTGAATTCGACAGGGTGACTGAAGCTTTCTTT,CASSEFDRVTEAFF
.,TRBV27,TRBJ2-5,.,TGTGCCAGCAGTTTAACAGCGGTGGAGACCCAGTACTTC,CASSLTAVETQYF
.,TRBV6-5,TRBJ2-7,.,TGTGCCAGCAGTGACGGGAGCTCCTACGAGCAGTACTTC,CASSDGSSYEQYF
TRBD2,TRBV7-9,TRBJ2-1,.,TGTGCCAGCAGCTTACCTAGCGGGAGGGAGGACAATGAGCAGTTCTTC,CASSLPSGREDNEQFF
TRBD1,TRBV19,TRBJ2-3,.,TGTGCCAGTAGTATAGGGGCCGGGACAGGGGCGACAGATACGCAGTATTTT,CASSIGAGTGATDTQYF
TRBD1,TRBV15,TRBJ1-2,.,TGTGCCACCAGCAGAGACCCAGAGGGGGACAGGCCGTACTATGGCTACACCTTC,CATSRDPEGDRPYYGYTF
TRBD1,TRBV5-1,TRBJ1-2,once,TGCGCCAGCAGCACGGGACAGGGGGGGATAATGTTC,CASSTGQGGIMF
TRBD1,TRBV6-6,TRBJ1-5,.,TGTGCCAGCAGTCCGACAGGGAGTAATCAGCCCCAGCATTTT,CASSPTGSNQPQHF
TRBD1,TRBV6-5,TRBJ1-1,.,TGTGCCAGCAGCGGGGACAGGGTGAACACTGAAGCTTTCTTT,CASSGDRVNTEAFF
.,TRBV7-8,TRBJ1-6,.,TGTGCCAGCAGCTTAGGCGGTTATAATTCACCCCTCCACTTT,CASSLGGYNSPLHF
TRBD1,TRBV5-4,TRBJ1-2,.,TGTGCCAGCAGCTTAGACAGGGTGGCTAACTATGGCTACACCTTC,CASSLDRVANYGYTF
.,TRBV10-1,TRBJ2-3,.,TGCGCCAGCGGGGACCGGGAGTCAGATACGCAGTATTTT,CASGDRESDTQYF
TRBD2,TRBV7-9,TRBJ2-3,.,TGTGCCAGCATCCTCCCCTCCCCTACTAGCGGCAGCACAGATACGCAGTATTTT,CASILPSPTSGSTDTQYF
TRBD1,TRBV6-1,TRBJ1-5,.,TGTGCCACCGCGGACAGGGTAGAGGATCAGCCCCAGCATTTT,CATADRVEDQPQHF
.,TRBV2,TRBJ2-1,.,TGTGCCAGCAGTGTCTCACTTGCTAGCTCCTACAATGAGCAGTTCTTC,CASSVSLASSYNEQFF